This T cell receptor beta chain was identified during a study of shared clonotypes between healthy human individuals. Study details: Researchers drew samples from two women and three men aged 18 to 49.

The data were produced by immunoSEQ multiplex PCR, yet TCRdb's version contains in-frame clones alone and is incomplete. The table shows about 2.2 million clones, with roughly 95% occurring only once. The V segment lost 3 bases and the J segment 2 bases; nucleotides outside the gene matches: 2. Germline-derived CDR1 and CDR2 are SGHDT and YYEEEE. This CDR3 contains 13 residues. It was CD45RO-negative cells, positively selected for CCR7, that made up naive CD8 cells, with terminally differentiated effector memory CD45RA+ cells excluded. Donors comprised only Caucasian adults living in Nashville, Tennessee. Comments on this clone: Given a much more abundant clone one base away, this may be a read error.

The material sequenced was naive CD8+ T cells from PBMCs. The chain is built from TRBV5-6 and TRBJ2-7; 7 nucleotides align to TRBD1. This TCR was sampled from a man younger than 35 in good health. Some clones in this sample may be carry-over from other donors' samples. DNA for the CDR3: TGTGCCAGCAGCTGGGACAGCGCCTACGAGCAGTACTTC. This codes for CASSWDSAYEQYF.